The clone carrying this T cell receptor (beta chain) showed up just a few times. What it binds is not known. An Oncomine TCR Beta short-read assay was used to sequence the DNA from cultured CD4+ T cells. Genomic DNA was isolated from CD4+ T cells that had been cultured. MiXCR, run by TCRdb on the PCR reads, gives a single entry per CDR3 protein. Seen here are about 25,000 distinct CDR3 sequences, 25% to 30% observed once, and the top ten hold roughly 7.2%. These data originate in a study of vaccination and CD4 T cells after COVID-19. On the study more broadly: Samples from three convalescent patients were taken at day 14 and days 161 to 241 post-vaccination.

The time point was: late sampling 161 to 241 days after vaccination in three convalescent patients. The treatment: roughly 10-day PBMC culture with coronavirus spike peptide pools or control peptides (ViraFEST assay). V lost 6 bases to trimming and J lost 5 bases, with 12 bases between them. This CDR3 spans 12 amino acids. Germline V gene lookup returns CDR1 DFQATT and CDR2 SNEGSKA (reference sequence). The clonotype originates from a human donor who had recovered from COVID-19. This specimen consisted of CD4+ T cells from blood, cultured in vitro, obtained about 7 months after SARS-CoV-2 vaccination. The chain joins TRBV20-1 to TRBJ2-3, with unresolved D. CDR3 DNA: TGCAGTGCAGCCCGGGCCGTAGATACGCAGTATTTT. This gives the protein CSAARAVDTQYF.